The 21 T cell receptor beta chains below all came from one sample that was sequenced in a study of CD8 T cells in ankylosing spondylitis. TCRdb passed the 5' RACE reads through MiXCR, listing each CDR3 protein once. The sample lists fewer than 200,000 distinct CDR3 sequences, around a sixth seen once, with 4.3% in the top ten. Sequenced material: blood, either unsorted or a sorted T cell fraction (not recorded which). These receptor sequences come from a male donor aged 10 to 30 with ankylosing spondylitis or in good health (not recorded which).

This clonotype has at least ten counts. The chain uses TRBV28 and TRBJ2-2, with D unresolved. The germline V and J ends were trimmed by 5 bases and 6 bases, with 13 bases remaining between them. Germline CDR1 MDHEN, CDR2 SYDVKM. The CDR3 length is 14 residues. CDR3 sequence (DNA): TGTGCCAGCAGTATCCTCAGCGATTCCGGGGAGCTGTTTTTT. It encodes CASSILSDSGELFF.

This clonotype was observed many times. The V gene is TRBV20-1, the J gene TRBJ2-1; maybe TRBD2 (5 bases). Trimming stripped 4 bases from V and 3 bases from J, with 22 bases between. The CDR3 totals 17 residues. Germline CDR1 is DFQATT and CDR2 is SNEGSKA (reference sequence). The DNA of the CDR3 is TGCAGTGCTACCGACCCCCTTGGGCGGGTGAACTACAATGAGCAGTTCTTC. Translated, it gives CSATDPLGRVNYNEQFF.

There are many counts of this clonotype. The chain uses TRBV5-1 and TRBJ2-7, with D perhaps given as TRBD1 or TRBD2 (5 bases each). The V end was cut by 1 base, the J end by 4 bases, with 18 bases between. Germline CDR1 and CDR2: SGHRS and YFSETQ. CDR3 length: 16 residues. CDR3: CASSLKRAGTDYEQYF. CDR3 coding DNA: TGCGCCAGCAGCTTGAAGAGGGCCGGGACGGATTACGAGCAGTACTTC.

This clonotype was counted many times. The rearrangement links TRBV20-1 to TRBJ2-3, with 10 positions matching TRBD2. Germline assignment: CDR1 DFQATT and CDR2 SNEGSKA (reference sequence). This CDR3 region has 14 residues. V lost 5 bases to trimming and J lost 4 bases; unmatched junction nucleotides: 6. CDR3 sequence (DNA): TGCAGTGCTTCCAGCGGGAGGGCCTCAGATACGCAGTATTTT. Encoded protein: CSASSGRASDTQYF.

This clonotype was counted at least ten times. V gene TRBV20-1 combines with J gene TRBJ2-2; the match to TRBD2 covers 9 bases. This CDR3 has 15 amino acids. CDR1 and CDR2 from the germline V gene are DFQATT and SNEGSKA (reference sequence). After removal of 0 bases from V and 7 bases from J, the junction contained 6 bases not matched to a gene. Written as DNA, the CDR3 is TGCAGTGCTAGAGATCGTCTAGCGGGAAACGGGGAGCTGTTTTTT. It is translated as CSARDRLAGNGELFF.

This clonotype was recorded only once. CDR3 sequence (DNA): TGTGCCAGCAGCCCCAGAGGGAGCGGGACGGGGAATGAGCAGTTCTTC. This sequence encodes CASSPRGSGTGNEQFF. The chain recombines TRBV4-2 with TRBJ2-1; 7 bases are a match to TRBD2. The CDR3 is made up of 16 amino acids. Germline V gene lookup returns CDR1 LGHNA and CDR2 YNFKEQ. V shed 4 bases, J shed 7 bases, and the junction held 13 bases outside the gene matches.

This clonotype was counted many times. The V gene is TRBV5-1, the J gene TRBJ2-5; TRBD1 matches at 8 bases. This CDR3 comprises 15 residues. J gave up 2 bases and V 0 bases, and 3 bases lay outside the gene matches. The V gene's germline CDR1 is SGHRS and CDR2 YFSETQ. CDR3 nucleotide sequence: TGCGCCAGCAGCTTGGGGCAGGGGGCTCAAGAGACCCAGTACTTC. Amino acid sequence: CASSLGQGAQETQYF.

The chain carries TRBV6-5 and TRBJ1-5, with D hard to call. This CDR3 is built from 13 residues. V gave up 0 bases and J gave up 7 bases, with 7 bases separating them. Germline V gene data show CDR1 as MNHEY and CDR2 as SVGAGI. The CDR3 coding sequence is TGTGCCAGCAGTTACTCGAACGGGCAGCCCCAGCATTTT. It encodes CASSYSNGQPQHF.

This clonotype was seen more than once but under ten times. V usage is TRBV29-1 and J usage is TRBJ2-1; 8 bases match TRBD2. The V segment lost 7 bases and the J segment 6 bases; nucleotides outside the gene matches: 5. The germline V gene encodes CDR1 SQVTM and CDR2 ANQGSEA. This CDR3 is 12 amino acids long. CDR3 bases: TGCAGCGGGAGCGGGAGTCTCAATGAGCAGTTCTTC. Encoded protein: CSGSGSLNEQFF.

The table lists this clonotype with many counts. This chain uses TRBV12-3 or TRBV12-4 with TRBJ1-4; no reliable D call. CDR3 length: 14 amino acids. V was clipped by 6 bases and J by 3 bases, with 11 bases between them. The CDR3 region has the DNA TGTGCCAGCAGCGCCCCCGGTTCTAATGAAAAACTGTTTTTT. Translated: CASSAPGSNEKLFF.

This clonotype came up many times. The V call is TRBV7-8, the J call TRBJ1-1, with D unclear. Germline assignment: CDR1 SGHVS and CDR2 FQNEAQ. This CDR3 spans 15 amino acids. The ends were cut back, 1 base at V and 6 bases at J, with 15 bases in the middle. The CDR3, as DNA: TGTGCCAGCAGCTTAGTGTCGGGTAGCAGCGCTGAAGCTTTCTTT. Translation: CASSLVSGSSAEAFF.

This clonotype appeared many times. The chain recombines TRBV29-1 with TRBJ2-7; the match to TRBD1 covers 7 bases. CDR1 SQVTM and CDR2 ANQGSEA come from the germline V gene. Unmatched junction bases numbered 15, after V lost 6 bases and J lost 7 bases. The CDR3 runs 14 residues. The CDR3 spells CSVPTGTDSKEQYF. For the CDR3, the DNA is TGCAGCGTCCCCACCGGGACAGACTCTAAAGAGCAGTACTTC.

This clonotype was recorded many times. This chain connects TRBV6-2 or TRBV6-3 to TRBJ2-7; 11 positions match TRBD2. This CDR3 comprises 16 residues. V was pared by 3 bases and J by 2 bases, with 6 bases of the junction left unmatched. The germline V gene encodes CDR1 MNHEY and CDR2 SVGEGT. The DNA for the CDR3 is TGTGCCAGCAGTTATTTGGGACTAGCGGAAGCCTACGAGCAGTACTTC. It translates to CASSYLGLAEAYEQYF.

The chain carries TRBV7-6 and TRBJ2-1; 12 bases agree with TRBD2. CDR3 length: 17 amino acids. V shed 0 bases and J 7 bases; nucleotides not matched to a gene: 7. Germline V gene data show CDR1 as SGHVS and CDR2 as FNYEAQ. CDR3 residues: CASSLAPGLAGRNEQFF. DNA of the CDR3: TGTGCCAGCAGCTTAGCACCGGGACTAGCGGGTAGGAATGAGCAGTTCTTC.

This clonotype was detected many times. DNA for the CDR3: TGTGCCAGCAGCCTCCCAGGTAGCGGGAGGGCCGCGCGCCAGTACTTC. It yields the protein CASSLPGSGRAARQYF. J is TRBJ2-5 and V is TRBV5-6; TRBD2 matches at 11 bases. Germline CDR1 and CDR2: SGHDT and YYEEEE. CDR3 length: 16 residues. The trim removed 4 bases at V and 10 bases at J, leaving 15 bases unmatched. Drawing the rest from reference TRBV5-6 and TRBJ2-5, the complete variable domain is DAGVTQSPTHLIKTRGQQVTLRCSPKSGHDTVSWYQQALGQGPQFIFQYYEEEERQRGNFPDRFSGHQFPNYSSELNVNALLLGDSALYLCASSLPGSGRAARQYFGPGTRLLVL.

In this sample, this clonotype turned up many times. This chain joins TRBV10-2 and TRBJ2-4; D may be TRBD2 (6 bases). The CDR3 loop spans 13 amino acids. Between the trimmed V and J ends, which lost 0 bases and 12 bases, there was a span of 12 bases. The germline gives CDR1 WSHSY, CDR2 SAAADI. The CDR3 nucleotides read TGCGCCAGCAGTGAGTCTCCTATCGGGAGTCAGTACTTC. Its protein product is CASSESPIGSQYF.

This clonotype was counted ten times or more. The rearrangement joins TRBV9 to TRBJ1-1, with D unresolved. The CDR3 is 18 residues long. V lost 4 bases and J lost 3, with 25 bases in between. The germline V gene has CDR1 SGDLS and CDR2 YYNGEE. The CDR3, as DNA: TGTGCCAGCAGCCTTGGACCCAACAGAGCCCGGGGATACACTGAAGCTTTCTTT. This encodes CASSLGPNRARGYTEAFF. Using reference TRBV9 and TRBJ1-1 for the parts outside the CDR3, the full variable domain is DSGVTQTPKHLITATGQRVTLRCSPRSGDLSVYWYQQSLDQGLQFLIQYYNGEERAKGNILERFSAQQFPDLHSELNLSSLELGDSALYFCASSLGPNRARGYTEAFFGQGTRLTVV.

CDR3 protein: CASSESRGGKYV. The DNA of the CDR3 is TGTGCCAGCAGTGAATCAAGGGGGGGGAAGTACGTC. The chain carries TRBV2 and TRBJ2-7; perhaps TRBD2 as D (7 bases). CDR1 is SNHLY and CDR2 is FYNNEI in the germline V gene. The V end was cut by 2 bases, the J end by 11 bases, with 13 bases between. This CDR3 spans 12 amino acids.

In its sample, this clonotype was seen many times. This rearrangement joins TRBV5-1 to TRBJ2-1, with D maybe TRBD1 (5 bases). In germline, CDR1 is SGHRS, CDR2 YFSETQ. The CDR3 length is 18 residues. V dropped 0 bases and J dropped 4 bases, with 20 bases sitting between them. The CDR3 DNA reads TGCGCCAGCAGCTTGGGACAGTCCTTTCAGGAGCTTTACAATGAGCAGTTCTTC. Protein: CASSLGQSFQELYNEQFF. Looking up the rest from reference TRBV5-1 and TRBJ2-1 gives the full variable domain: KAGVTQTPRYLIKTRGQQVTLSCSPISGHRSVSWYQQTPGQGLQFLFEYFSETQRNKGNFPGRFSGRQFSNSRSEMNVSTLELGDSALYLCASSLGQSFQELYNEQFFGPGTRLTVL.

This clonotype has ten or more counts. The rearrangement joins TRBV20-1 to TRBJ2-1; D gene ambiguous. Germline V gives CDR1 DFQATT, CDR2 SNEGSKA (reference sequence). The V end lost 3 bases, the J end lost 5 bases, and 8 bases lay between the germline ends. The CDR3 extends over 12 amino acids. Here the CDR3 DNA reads TGCAGTGCTAGTTGGCATAACAATGAGCAGTTCTTC. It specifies CSASWHNNEQFF.

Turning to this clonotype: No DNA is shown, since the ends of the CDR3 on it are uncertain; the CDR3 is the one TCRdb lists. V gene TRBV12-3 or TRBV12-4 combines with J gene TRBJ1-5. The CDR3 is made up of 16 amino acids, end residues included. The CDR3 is CASSSSSSKVGQPQHF.